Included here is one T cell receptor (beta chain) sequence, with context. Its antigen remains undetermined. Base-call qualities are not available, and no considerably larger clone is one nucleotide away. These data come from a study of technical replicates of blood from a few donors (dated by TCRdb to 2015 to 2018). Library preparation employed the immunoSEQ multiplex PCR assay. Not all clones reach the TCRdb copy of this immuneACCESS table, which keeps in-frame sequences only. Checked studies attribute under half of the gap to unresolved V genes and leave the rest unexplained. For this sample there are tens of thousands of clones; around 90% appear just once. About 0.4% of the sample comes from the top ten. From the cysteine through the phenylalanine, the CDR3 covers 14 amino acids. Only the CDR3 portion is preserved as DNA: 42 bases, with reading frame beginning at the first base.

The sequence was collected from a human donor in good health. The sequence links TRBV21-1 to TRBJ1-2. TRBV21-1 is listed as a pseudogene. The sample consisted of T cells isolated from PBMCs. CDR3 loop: CASSKRGATGGYTF. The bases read TGTGCCAGCAGCAAACGGGGGGCGACAGGTGGATACACCTTC.